Listed here are 23 T cell receptor beta chains from one sample, sequenced in a study of vaccination and CD4 T cells after COVID-19. Cultured CD4+ T-cell DNA underwent Oncomine TCR Beta short-read sequencing. TCRdb reprocessed the PCR reads with MiXCR, giving one entry per CDR3 protein. The sample records more than 13,000 distinct CDR3 sequences, about 24% being singletons. Indicated treatment: roughly 10-day PBMC culture with coronavirus spike peptide pools or control peptides (ViraFEST assay). Their antigens remain unidentified. This sample comprised CD4+ T cells from blood, cultured in vitro, obtained after SARS-CoV-2 vaccination. All receptors come from a human donor who had recovered from COVID-19.

In this sample, this clonotype turned up a few times. The chain has TRBV12-3 or TRBV12-4 and TRBJ2-5; D not certain. The V end lost 8 bases, the J end lost 1 base, and 11 bases lay between the germline ends. The CDR3 has 13 residues. Here the CDR3 reads CASRRTPQETQYF. CDR3 bases: TGTGCCAGCCGGCGGACCCCCCAAGAGACCCAGTACTTC.

This clonotype is categorized as medium-sized. This rearrangement joins TRBV28 to TRBJ1-5; D is ambiguous. This CDR3 comprises 14 residues. V lost 5 bases and J lost 2, with 10 bases in between. Germline loops: CDR1 MDHEN, CDR2 SYDVKM. Written as DNA, the CDR3 is TGTGCCAGCAGTCCTAGGGTTGGCAATCAGCCCCAGCATTTT. It is translated as CASSPRVGNQPQHF.

This chain links TRBV21-1 with TRBJ2-7; the D call of TRBD1 is as the table states it, not checked on the DNA. TRBV21-1 corresponds to a pseudogene. The CDR3 has 18 residues. The CDR3 nucleotides are TGTGCCAGCAGTCCCCGGGTGGCCAGGCCGCTTAAACCCTACGAGCAGTACTTC. As protein: CASSPRVARPLKPYEQYF.

The V and J genes are TRBV2 and TRBJ2-5, with TRBD1 matching 7 bases. This CDR3 region has 11 residues. Germline CDR1 reads SNHLY; CDR2 reads FYNNEI. J lost 6 bases, V lost 8 bases, and 3 bases had no gene match. Written as DNA, the CDR3 is TGTGCCAGCGGACAGGTGAAGACCCAGTACTTC. This sequence encodes CASGQVKTQYF.

The chain couples TRBV7-2 to TRBJ2-2; the match to TRBD2 covers 8 bases. This CDR3 is built from 15 residues. The germline gives CDR1 SGHTA, CDR2 FQGNSA. The J segment lost 3 bases and the V segment lost 5 bases, leaving 5 bases of the junction unmatched. The CDR3: CASSPLAEYTGELFF. The CDR3 DNA reads TGTGCCAGCAGCCCACTAGCGGAGTACACCGGGGAGCTGTTTTTT.

In its sample, this clonotype was seen a few times. This chain uses TRBV7-9 with TRBJ2-5, with 8 nucleotides matching TRBD2. Germline V gene data show CDR1 as SEHNR and CDR2 as FQNEAQ (reference sequence). The CDR3 length is 19 residues. V lost 3 bases to trimming and J lost 3 bases; unmatched junction nucleotides: 18. As DNA, the CDR3 is TGTGCCAGCAGCTTCTCTCGAGGAAGACTAGCGTTCGTCAAAGAGACCCAGTACTTC. It specifies CASSFSRGRLAFVKETQYF.

The sample holds a few counts of this clonotype. This chain uses TRBV29-1 with TRBJ2-2, with D uncertain. Germline V gives CDR1 SQVTM, CDR2 ANQGSEA. This CDR3 contains 11 residues. Trimming left V 7 bases short and J 5 bases short, with 8 bases between. CDR3 DNA sequence: TGCAGCGGCTGGAGAACCGGGGAGCTGTTTTTT. Protein: CSGWRTGELFF.

The chain joins TRBV20-1 to TRBJ2-3, with 11 nucleotides matching TRBD2. The V gene's germline CDR1 is DFQATT and CDR2 SNEGSKA (reference sequence). The length of the CDR3 is 13 residues. The CDR3 protein is CRGLAAEGGTQYF. CDR3 sequence (DNA): TGCAGGGGACTAGCGGCAGAAGGGGGTACGCAGTATTTT.

This clonotype was found a few times. This chain uses TRBV7-3 with TRBJ2-6; 8 bases are shared with TRBD2. Germline V gene lookup returns CDR1 SGHTA and CDR2 FQGTGA. V was pared by 8 bases and J by 4 bases, with 7 bases of the junction left unmatched. There are 15 residues in the CDR3. For the CDR3, the DNA is TGTGCCAGCCATCGGGGGGGTGGAGGGGCCAACGTCCTGACTTTC. Translation gives CASHRGGGGANVLTF.

This clonotype was seen more than once but under ten times. The V and J genes are TRBV20-1 and TRBJ2-5, with a weak D call TRBD1 (6 bases). The CDR3 has 12 residues. Per germline, CDR1 DFQATT and CDR2 SNEGSKA (reference sequence). Trimming removed 7 bases at V and 5 bases at J, with 14 bases between. This CDR3 is CSDPDRMETQYF. The CDR3 nucleotides read TGCAGTGACCCTGACAGGATGGAGACCCAGTACTTC.

This clonotype was counted a few times. The chain employs TRBV12-3 or TRBV12-4 and TRBJ1-1; weak D call: TRBD1 (5 bases). V lost 3 bases, J lost 5 bases, and 13 bases lay in between. The CDR3 covers 14 residues. This CDR3 reads CASSFSGRGTEAFF. The CDR3 DNA reads TGTGCCAGCAGTTTCTCAGGGCGAGGAACTGAAGCTTTCTTT.

The chain couples TRBV5-1 to TRBJ2-7; 9 bases are shared with TRBD2. V lost 0 bases to trimming and J lost 1 base; unmatched junction nucleotides: 11. The CDR3 is made up of 18 amino acids. Germline V gene sequence: CDR1 SGHRS, CDR2 YFSETQ. The CDR3 sequence is CASSLALVAGELSYEQYF. In DNA, the CDR3 is TGCGCCAGCAGCTTGGCCCTTGTAGCGGGAGAATTGTCCTACGAGCAGTACTTC.

The chain carries TRBV6-1 and TRBJ2-7; D is uncertain. Germline V lookup: CDR1 MNHNS, CDR2 SASEGT. The ends were cut back, 6 bases at V and 2 bases at J, with 14 bases in the middle. CDR3 length: 14 residues. The CDR3 DNA is TGTGCCAGCAGCCCCCACCGGGTGACCTACGAGCAGTACTTC. It yields the protein CASSPHRVTYEQYF.

In its sample, this clonotype was seen a few times. The chain links TRBV7-2 to TRBJ2-7; D gene unclear. Germline-derived CDR1 and CDR2 are SGHTA and FQGNSA. The CDR3 consists of 12 residues. V lost 0 bases and J 4 bases, leaving 4 bases between the germline ends. CDR3 loop: CASSLALYEQYF. The CDR3 nucleotides read TGTGCCAGCAGCTTAGCGCTGTACGAGCAGTACTTC.

This clonotype is classed as medium-sized. Relative to the germline gene, one junction end is altered; a read error may explain this. This rearrangement joins TRBV6-1 to TRBJ1-2; unclear D gene. The CDR3 is made up of 11 amino acids. Germline CDR1 reads MNHNS; CDR2 reads SASEGT. DNA of the CDR3: TGTGCCATCAGTCCGTTAGATGGCTACACCTTC. Translated, it gives CAISPLDGYTF.

This chain joins TRBV19 and TRBJ1-1; unclear D gene. The CDR3 length is 13 residues. Germline V CDR1 and CDR2: LNHDA, SQIVND (reference sequence). V lost 1 base, J lost 1 base, and 4 bases lay in between. The CDR3 DNA follows: TGTGCCAGTAGTATAGGGAGGAACACTGAAGCTTTCTTT. It is translated as CASSIGRNTEAFF.

This clonotype was counted a few times. The rearrangement uses TRBV7-8 and TRBJ1-1, with D possibly TRBD1 on 5 matching bases. V lost 3 bases to trimming and J lost 0 bases, with 11 bases between them. CDR3 length: 15 residues. Germline V CDR1 and CDR2: SGHVS, FQNEAQ. CDR3 sequence: CASSLGRQLNTEAFF. DNA for the CDR3: TGTGCCAGCAGCTTGGGTCGACAGCTGAACACTGAAGCTTTCTTT.

This clonotype was seen only a few times. This rearrangement joins TRBV2 to TRBJ2-5; maybe TRBD1 (7 bases). This CDR3 has 14 amino acids. Germline V gene sequence: CDR1 SNHLY, CDR2 FYNNEI. Trimming took off 4 bases at V and 5 bases at J, with 14 bases between the two ends. The CDR3 DNA sequence: TGTGCCAGCAGTGTTGGAGGGGGCAGGGAGACCCAGTACTTC. Protein product: CASSVGGGRETQYF.

The CDR3 coding sequence is TGCAGCGCCCGACAGCCTTCTAACTATGGCTACACCTTC. It codes for CSARQPSNYGYTF. The genes are TRBV29-1 and TRBJ1-2; TRBD1 is a possible D gene (5 bases). V was clipped by 7 bases and J by 0 bases, with 12 bases between them. Looked up from germline, CDR1 is SQVTM and CDR2 is ANQGSEA. The CDR3 runs to 13 residues. Based on the CDR3 plus reference TRBV29-1 and TRBJ1-2, the full variable domain is SAVISQKPSRDICQRGTSLTIQCQVDSQVTMMFWYRQQPGQSLTLIATANQGSEATYESGFVIDKFPISRPNLTFSTLTVSNMSPEDSSIYLCSARQPSNYGYTFGSGTRLTVV.

This clonotype was detected only a few times. At one boundary the junction diverges from the germline segment, which might be a read error. The V and J genes are TRBV2 and TRBJ2-5; D is perhaps TRBD1 or TRBD2 (5 bases each). Germline V gives CDR1 SNHLY, CDR2 FYNNEI. The CDR3 consists of 15 residues. The CDR3 DNA reads TGTGCCAGCAGTGTCGTGAAGGGGAGCCGAGAGGCCCAGTACTTC. It translates to CASSVVKGSREAQYF.

This clonotype was detected only a few times. The genes are TRBV20-1 and TRBJ2-7; tentative D call: TRBD1 (6 bases). The CDR3 runs to 13 residues. The germline CDR1 and CDR2 sequences are DFQATT and SNEGSKA (reference sequence). The CDR3 spells CSPTPGPGDEQYF. As DNA, the CDR3 is TGCAGCCCTACCCCGGGACCAGGGGACGAGCAGTACTTC.

CDR3 bases: TGTGCCAGCAGCTTAGGCATCCACAATGAGCAGTTCTTC. It yields the protein CASSLGIHNEQFF. The chain joins TRBV11-3 to TRBJ2-1; no reliable D call. Germline loops: CDR1 SGHNT, CDR2 YENEEA. The V end was cut by 1 base, the J end by 5 bases, with 6 bases between. The CDR3 runs to 13 residues.

This sequence joins TRBV7-2 and TRBJ2-7; no clear D. Germline CDR1 reads SGHTA; CDR2 reads FQGNSA. The CDR3 covers 12 residues. V shed 2 bases and J shed 2 bases, with 4 bases lying between them. In nucleotides, the CDR3 is TGTGCCAGCAGCTTACAGCCCTACGAGCAGTACTTC. Amino acids: CASSLQPYEQYF.